One TCR beta chain is described in this entry. What it binds is unknown. PCR involved 60 Vbeta and 13 Jbeta primers. Sequencing was performed with immunoSEQ multiplex PCR; in TCRdb, only in-frame clones are kept and a portion is missing. Among 140,000 to 150,000 clones listed, over 65% were seen once. The entry originates in a study of cytomegalovirus exposure and HLA in healthy donors. Study conclusions and caveats: A later look showed TCR association rates differing by HLA locus, highest for DRB1 and lowest for HLA-C.

This receptor was taken from a man in his forties or fifties in good health and CMV-seropositive. Material for sequencing was PBMCs.

The chain's CDR3 is CASNRGAAAEAFF. The DNA of the CDR3 is TGTGCCAGCAACCGGGGGGCGGCCGCTGAAGCTTTCTTT. V is TRBV2 and J is TRBJ1-1; tentative D call: TRBD1 (6 bases). Germline-derived CDR1 and CDR2 are SNHLY and FYNNEI. Between the trimmed V and J ends, which lost 7 bases and 6 bases, there was a span of 15 bases. This CDR3 comprises 13 residues. The full variable domain, completed using reference TRBV2 and TRBJ1-1, is EPEVTQTPSHQVTQMGQEVILRCVPISNHLYFYWYRQILGQKVEFLVSFYNNEISEKSEIFDDQFSVERPDGSNFTLKIRSTKLEDSAMYFCASNRGAAAEAFFGQGTRLTVV.